Following are 12 T cell receptor beta chains from one sample sequenced in a study of blood T cell repertoires in COVID-19. Some clones are missing from TCRdb's copy, which holds only in-frame ones; the method was immunoSEQ multiplex PCR. The sample lists some 180,000 clones; roughly 79% were seen once. Material for sequencing was peripheral blood. The receptors here all came from a woman of 80 years or more with COVID-19, enrolled during active disease.

This clone came up a few times. The chain couples TRBV6-5 to TRBJ1-2; D gene ambiguous. Trimming took 5 bases from V and 0 from J, leaving 13 bases between them. The CDR3 covers 15 residues. The germline gives CDR1 MNHEY, CDR2 SVGAGI. CDR3 sequence: CASSRSSEANYGYTF. For the CDR3, the DNA is TGTGCCAGCAGTAGATCTTCAGAAGCTAACTATGGCTACACCTTC.

The J gene is TRBJ1-2, the V gene TRBV6-1; D is perhaps TRBD1 (5 bases). CDR1 MNHNS and CDR2 SASEGT come from the germline V gene. Trimming removed 2 bases at V and 7 bases at J, with 14 bases between. The CDR3 extends over 14 amino acids. CDR3 DNA: TGTGCCAGCAGTGAAAGTTCGGGGGAACGTGGCTACACCTTC. This translates into CASSESSGERGYTF.

The gene calls are TRBV29-1 and TRBJ2-3; weak D call: TRBD1 (8 bases). This CDR3 contains 14 residues. The germline V and J ends were trimmed by 6 bases and 3 bases, with 16 bases remaining between them. The germline gives CDR1 SQVTM, CDR2 ANQGSEA. The CDR3 here is CSVTTGGVTDTQYF. The CDR3 nucleotides read TGCAGCGTCACTACAGGGGGGGTAACAGATACGCAGTATTTT.

In DNA, the CDR3 is TGTGCCAGTAGTCGCCGGAGGGGAGAGACCCAGTACTTC. It is translated as CASSRRRGETQYF. The rearrangement links TRBV19 to TRBJ2-5; tentatively, D is TRBD2 (6 bases). The germline V and J ends were trimmed by 5 bases and 4 bases, with 11 bases remaining between them. CDR1 is LNHDA, CDR2 SQIVND, per germline (reference sequence). The CDR3 consists of 13 residues.

V gene TRBV6-2 or TRBV6-3 combines with J gene TRBJ2-6, with 11 bases that match TRBD2. Trimming took 3 bases from V and 5 from J; bases not matched to a gene: 9. The CDR3 covers 18 residues. The germline CDR1 and CDR2 sequences are MNHEY and SVGEGT. The CDR3 reads CASSYLAGGTTWANVLTF. In DNA form, the CDR3 reads TGTGCCAGCAGTTATCTAGCGGGAGGAACCACGTGGGCCAACGTCCTGACTTTC.

DNA for the CDR3: TGTGCCAGCAGTCCCACCGGGACTAGCGGCTCCTACGAGCAGTACTTC. This codes for CASSPTGTSGSYEQYF. The chain joins TRBV27 to TRBJ2-7; 11 bases map to TRBD2. Trimming cost V 5 bases and J 0 bases; bases outside gene matches: 6. Germline CDR1 reads MNHEY; CDR2 reads SMNVEV (reference sequence). This CDR3 contains 16 residues.

The chain carries TRBV28 and TRBJ1-1; a weak D match, TRBD1 (6 bases). Trimming shortened V by 6 bases and J by 8 bases, and 16 bases separated the two germline ends. The germline V gene has CDR1 MDHEN and CDR2 SYDVKM. The CDR3 contains 13 residues. The CDR3 coding sequence is TGTGCCAGCAGGACAGGACCCACCATGGAAGCTTTCTTT. This sequence encodes CASRTGPTMEAFF.

The rearrangement links TRBV7-9 to TRBJ2-1; 9 bases are a match to TRBD1. CDR1 and CDR2 (germline): SEHNR, FQNEAQ (reference sequence). CDR3 length equals 16 residues. The junction had 6 bases not matched to a gene; V was cut back by 6 bases and J by 0 bases. In DNA, the CDR3 is TGTGCCAGCAGACCAGGACAGGGGACCTCCTACAATGAGCAGTTCTTC. Residues: CASRPGQGTSYNEQFF.

This chain links TRBV5-1 with TRBJ1-3; 8 bases line up with TRBD1. Germline loops: CDR1 SGHRS, CDR2 YFSETQ. With 5 bases clipped from V and 0 bases from J, the junction kept 4 bases outside the gene matches. The CDR3 has 15 residues. The CDR3 region has the DNA TGCGCCAGCAGACCCACAGGGGGCTCTGGAAACACCATATATTTT. It encodes CASRPTGGSGNTIYF. The entire variable domain, with the rest obtained from reference TRBV5-1 and TRBJ1-3, is as follows: KAGVTQTPRYLIKTRGQQVTLSCSPISGHRSVSWYQQTPGQGLQFLFEYFSETQRNKGNFPGRFSGRQFSNSRSEMNVSTLELGDSALYLCASRPTGGSGNTIYFGEGSWLTVV.

The genes are TRBV28 and TRBJ1-2; D may be TRBD1 (6 bases). Germline V gives CDR1 MDHEN, CDR2 SYDVKM. CDR3 size: 13 residues. Trimming left V 4 bases short and J 3 bases short, with 9 bases between. The CDR3 coding sequence is TGTGCCAGCAGTTGGGGGCAAGACTATGGCTACACCTTC. It translates to CASSWGQDYGYTF.

V usage is TRBV3-1 (or the pseudogene TRBV3-2) and J usage is TRBJ2-4; D may be TRBD1 (6 bases). This CDR3 contains 15 residues. V was pared by 6 bases and J by 8 bases, with 20 bases between. The germline V gene encodes CDR1 LGHDT and CDR2 YNNKEL (reference sequence). This chain's CDR3 is CASSSTGLAADIQYF. CDR3 DNA sequence: TGTGCCAGCAGTTCGACAGGTCTCGCGGCGGACATTCAGTACTTC.

The chain couples TRBV4-1 to TRBJ1-2; D is unclear. CDR3 size: 16 residues. Trimming left V 0 bases short and J 9 bases short, with 20 bases between. Germline V gives CDR1 MGHRA, CDR2 YSYEKL. The CDR3 reads CASSQDPSLVGMSYTF. The CDR3 DNA is TGCGCCAGCAGCCAAGATCCCTCCCTAGTCGGGATGAGCTACACCTTC.